Listed below are T cell receptor beta chains from one sample, sequenced in a study of blood T cells in healthy people across ages. One entry per CDR3 protein results from TCRdb running MiXCR on the 5' RACE reads. The table records roughly 550,000 distinct CDR3 sequences, around 24% of them present only once. A further study also used this sample, focusing on T cells of mothers and their children.

Input material: blood. The receptors were gathered from a boy aged 5-17 years in good health. Each CDR3 is given with its conserved first and last residue. Each record gives: J gene, clone size, CDR3 length, D gene, V gene, CDR3 DNA, CDR3 protein. D genes are given only for firm matches. Rows give clone size only sometimes, using once, few, many, or a class for an expanded clone.

TRBJ2-7 | - | 14 | TRBD2 | TRBV29-1 | TGCAGCGTAGCGATTAGCGGGGGCTCCTACGAGCAGTACTTC | CSVAISGGSYEQYF
TRBJ2-7 | - | 15 | TRBD2 | TRBV6-4 | TGTGCCAGCAGTGACTCGACTAGCGGGAGTTACGAGCAGTACTTC | CASSDSTSGSYEQYF
TRBJ2-7 | - | 16 | TRBD2 | TRBV6-1 | TGTGCCAGCAGTGAATCCCTCGGGACTACTTACTACGAGCAGTACTTC | CASSESLGTTYYEQYF
TRBJ2-1 | few | 13 | TRBD2 | TRBV29-1 | TGCAGCGTGCGGACTAGCGGCAACAATGAGCAGTTCTTC | CSVRTSGNNEQFF
TRBJ2-4 | few | 13 | - | TRBV7-2 | TGTGCCAGCAGCTTAAATGGGAGGGGGATTCAGTACTTC | CASSLNGRGIQYF
TRBJ2-7 | few | 13 | - | TRBV7-7 | TGTGCTAGCAGCTTATTTGACCGGCGGGAGCAGTACTTC | CASSLFDRREQYF
TRBJ2-4 | - | 16 | - | TRBV20-1 | TGCAGTGCTAGTAGAACCGGGATCCTAGCCAAAAACATTCAGTACTTC | CSASRTGILAKNIQYF
TRBJ2-3 | - | 13 | - | TRBV7-2 | TGTGCCAGCAGCTTAAGGGAGGCGGATACGCAGTATTTT | CASSLREADTQYF
TRBJ2-1 | few | 15 | TRBD2 | TRBV29-1 | TGCAGCGTTGAGGGGAGACTAGCGGAAACAAAGGAGCAGTTCTTC | CSVEGRLAETKEQFF
TRBJ2-2 | once | 14 | TRBD1 | TRBV20-1 | TGCAGTGCCGCCACCGGGACAGGGACCGGGGAGCTGTTTTTT | CSAATGTGTGELFF
TRBJ2-5 | few | 16 | TRBD2 | TRBV7-9 | TGTGCCAGCAGCCACACTAGCGGGAGGGCCGGGGAGACCCAGTACTTC | CASSHTSGRAGETQYF
TRBJ1-4 | few | 14 | - | TRBV28 | TGTGCCAGCGGGGACCCGGGCCTTAATGAAAAACTGTTTTTT | CASGDPGLNEKLFF
TRBJ2-7 | - | 13 | - | TRBV5-1 | TGCGCCAGCAGCTTGGATGGAAACTACGAGCAGTACTTC | CASSLDGNYEQYF
TRBJ1-1 | - | 14 | - | TRBV4-1 | TGCGCCAGCAGCCTAAACGGGCTGGGGACTGAAGCTTTCTTT | CASSLNGLGTEAFF
TRBJ2-5 | - | 13 | - | TRBV28 | TGTGCCAGCAGTTTGACAGTCTCGGGGGAGCAGTACTTC | CASSLTVSGEQYF
TRBJ2-1 | - | 14 | TRBD2 | TRBV29-1 | TGCAGCGTCAGGAGCGGGACTAGCATCTATGAGCAGTTCTTC | CSVRSGTSIYEQFF
TRBJ2-7 | - | 17 | TRBD1 | TRBV7-2 | TGTGCCGGCAGCCCTACTGAGACAGGGGGCGCGTCGTACGAGCAGTACTTC | CAGSPTETGGASYEQYF
TRBJ2-1 | few | 15 | - | TRBV28 | TGTGCCAGCAGTTCGGGAAGCGGTCGTGGCAATGAGCAGTTCTTC | CASSSGSGRGNEQFF
TRBJ2-3 | - | 11 | - | TRBV12-3/TRBV12-4 | TGTGCCAGCGACAACGCCAATACGCAGTATTTT | CASDNANTQYF
TRBJ2-7 | few | 16 | TRBD2 | TRBV7-2 | TGTGCCAGCAGCTCCCGTTCCCAGCTAGCGGGGTGGGAGCAGTACTTC | CASSSRSQLAGWEQYF
TRBJ2-5 | - | 14 | - | TRBV6-1 | TGTGCCGGCAAACTCGACAGGTATCAAGAGACCCAGTACTTC | CAGKLDRYQETQYF
TRBJ2-7 | few | 15 | - | TRBV15 | TGTGCCACCAGCAGAGGTGGCGACATGACCTACGAGCAGTACTTC | CATSRGGDMTYEQYF
TRBJ2-7 | few | 15 | - | TRBV20-1 | TGCAGTGCTAGAGATTTTAACGGGGCCCCCTACGAGCAGTACTTC | CSARDFNGAPYEQYF
TRBJ2-1 | - | 14 | - | TRBV19 | TGTGCCAGTAGTATAGTAACAGGTCAGGGTGAGCAGTTCTTC | CASSIVTGQGEQFF
TRBJ2-7 | - | 14 | TRBD2 | TRBV5-1 | TGCGCCGGCAGCGCGACCGGGACTAGCGACGAGCAGTACTTC | CAGSATGTSDEQYF
TRBJ2-1 | many | 16 | TRBD2 | TRBV14 | TGTGCCAGCAGCCTCGGCGGGGGGGGACTCTACAATGAGCAGTTCTTC | CASSLGGGGLYNEQFF
TRBJ2-1 | few | 15 | TRBD1 | TRBV18 | TGTGCCAGCTCAACGGGACAGGGGAAATACAATGAGCAGTTCTTC | CASSTGQGKYNEQFF
TRBJ2-7 | few | 15 | - | TRBV6-5 | TGTGCCAGCAGTTACCCCCTCGGATTAACCTACGAGCAGTACTTC | CASSYPLGLTYEQYF
TRBJ2-3 | once | 13 | - | TRBV10-3 | TGTGCCACTTCCCCGGATAGCAGGGATACGCAGTATTTT | CATSPDSRDTQYF
TRBJ2-7 | - | 16 | - | TRBV7-9 | TGTGCCAGCAGCTTAGCAGGCAGTTATAGCTCCTACGAGCAGTACTTC | CASSLAGSYSSYEQYF
TRBJ1-1 | - | 15 | TRBD1 | TRBV6-6 | TGTGCCAGCAGTTACCCGGTTACAGGGGGGACTGAAGCTTTCTTT | CASSYPVTGGTEAFF
TRBJ2-7 | - | 14 | - | TRBV11-2 | TGTGCCAGCAGCCAGAGACCTGACTCGGGCGAGCAGTACTTC | CASSQRPDSGEQYF
TRBJ2-7 | - | 16 | - | TRBV10-3 | TGTGCCATCAGTGAGGAGATCTCTGGTGGGGGGTGCGAGCAGTACTTC | CAISEEISGGGCEQYF
TRBJ1-1 | - | 14 | TRBD1 | TRBV7-8 | TGTGCCAGCAGCACACAGGGGATGAACACTGAAGCTTTCTTT | CASSTQGMNTEAFF
TRBJ2-5 | - | 15 | - | TRBV3-1 | TGTGCCAGCAGCCAAATAAGGGCCCCGGGGGAGACCCAGTACTTC | CASSQIRAPGETQYF
TRBJ2-1 | - | 19 | TRBD2 | TRBV7-9 | TGTGCCAGCAGCCCCAAAGAACGGACTAGCGGGGGAGAGATCAATGAGCAGTTCTTC | CASSPKERTSGGEINEQFF
TRBJ2-3 | few | 13 | - | TRBV5-1 | TGCGCCAGCAGCTCGTCAGTTGCAGATACGCAGTATTTT | CASSSSVADTQYF
TRBJ1-1 | few | 13 | TRBD1 | TRBV7-9 | TGTGCCAGCCACCGGGACAGGGTGACTGAAGCTTTCTTT | CASHRDRVTEAFF
TRBJ2-3 | - | 14 | - | TRBV4-3 | TGCGCCAGCAGCCCCGAAAGACTTGTCGCTGCGCAGTATTTT | CASSPERLVAAQYF
TRBJ1-1 | - | 15 | - | TRBV7-3 | TGTGCCAGCAGCTTATATGGGTCAGGAGGGACTGAAGCTTTCTTT | CASSLYGSGGTEAFF
TRBJ2-1 | - | 14 | TRBD1 | TRBV7-3 | TGTGCCAGCAGCGCACCCGACAGGGAGAATGAGCAGTTCTTC | CASSAPDRENEQFF
TRBJ1-1 | once | 14 | - | TRBV27 | TGTGCCAGCAGTTTAGTCGGGACTAACACTGAAGCTTTCTTT | CASSLVGTNTEAFF
TRBJ2-5 | few | 17 | TRBD1 | TRBV4-3 | TGCGCCAGCAGCCAACGAGGGACAGATACGTACCAAGAGACCCAGTACTTC | CASSQRGTDTYQETQYF
TRBJ2-7 | - | 18 | - | TRBV20-1 | TGCAGTGCTAGGCGAGAGCTCGGAAAGGGTTTTCGGTCCTGCGAGCAGTACTTC | CSARRELGKGFRSCEQYF
TRBJ2-5 | - | 14 | TRBD1 | TRBV7-9 | TGTGCCAGCAGCACAGGGGGTGATGTAGAGACCCAGTACTTC | CASSTGGDVETQYF
TRBJ2-7 | many | 12 | - | TRBV10-3 | TGTGCCATCAGTCCAGGTTCCTACGAGCAGTACTTC | CAISPGSYEQYF
TRBJ2-7 | few | 15 | TRBD1 | TRBV29-1 | TGCAGCGTTGTAGGACAGGGGGTGAGTTCCTACGAGCAGTACTTC | CSVVGQGVSSYEQYF
TRBJ1-1 | - | 15 | - | TRBV18 | TGTGCCAGCTCACCACGAAGTGCGGTGAACACTGAAGCTTTCTTT | CASSPRSAVNTEAFF
TRBJ2-1 | - | 16 | TRBD2 | TRBV11-3 | TGTGCCAGCAGCACCACTAGCGGTAGCTCCTACAATGAGCAGTTCTTC | CASSTTSGSSYNEQFF
TRBJ2-7 | few | 12 | - | TRBV14 | TGTGCCAGCAGCCAAGTACAGGGAATGCAGTACTTC | CASSQVQGMQYF
TRBJ2-1 | - | 16 | - | TRBV4-3 | TGCGCCAGCAGCCAAGATCGCCCACGGGGGAACAATGAGCAGTTCTTC | CASSQDRPRGNNEQFF
TRBJ2-5 | - | 16 | TRBD1 | TRBV20-1 | TGCAGTGCTAGAGGGGACAGGGGACTCGTCCAAGAGACCCAGTACTTC | CSARGDRGLVQETQYF
TRBJ2-1 | few | 16 | TRBD2 | TRBV7-2 | TGTGCCAGCAGCTTCGATAGCGGGGGGGCATACAATGAGCAGTTCTTC | CASSFDSGGAYNEQFF
TRBJ2-7 | few | 14 | - | TRBV20-1 | TGCAGTGCTAGCCTCACACAGGCCACCTACGAGCAGTACTTC | CSASLTQATYEQYF
TRBJ1-1 | - | 17 | TRBD1 | TRBV6-5 | TGTGCCAGCAGTTACTCGATCCCGACAGGGACGAACACTGAAGCTTTCTTT | CASSYSIPTGTNTEAFF
TRBJ2-4 | - | 13 | - | TRBV5-1 | TGCGCCAGCAGCGTCGGCCAAGAAAACATTCAGTACTTC | CASSVGQENIQYF
TRBJ2-1 | few | 14 | - | TRBV12-3/TRBV12-4 | TGTGCCAGCAGAGGGGGAGACTCCTACAATGAGCAGTTCTTC | CASRGGDSYNEQFF
TRBJ2-1 | few | 13 | - | TRBV20-1 | TGCAGTGCGTCCGATCCAATGAGAGGTGAGCAGTTCTTC | CSASDPMRGEQFF
TRBJ2-3 | - | 15 | - | TRBV7-2 | TGTGCCAGCAGCCCCAGGGAGCTCAGCACAGATACGCAGTATTTT | CASSPRELSTDTQYF